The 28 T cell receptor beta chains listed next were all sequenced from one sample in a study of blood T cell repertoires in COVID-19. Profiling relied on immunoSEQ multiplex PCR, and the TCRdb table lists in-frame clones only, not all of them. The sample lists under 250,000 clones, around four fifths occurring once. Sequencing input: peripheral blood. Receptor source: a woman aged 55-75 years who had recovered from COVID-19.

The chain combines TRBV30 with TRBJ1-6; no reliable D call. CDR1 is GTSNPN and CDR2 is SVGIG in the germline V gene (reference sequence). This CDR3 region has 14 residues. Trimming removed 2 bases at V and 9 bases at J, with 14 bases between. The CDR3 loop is CAWSLEGSGSPLHF. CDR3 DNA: TGTGCCTGGAGTTTGGAGGGCAGCGGTTCACCCCTCCACTTT.

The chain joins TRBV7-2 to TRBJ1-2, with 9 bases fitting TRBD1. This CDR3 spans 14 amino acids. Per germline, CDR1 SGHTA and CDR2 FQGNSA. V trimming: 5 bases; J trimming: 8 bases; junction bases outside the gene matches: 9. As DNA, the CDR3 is TGTGCCAGCAGCCCGCTGGACAGGGGCTCCGGCTACACCTTC. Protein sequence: CASSPLDRGSGYTF.

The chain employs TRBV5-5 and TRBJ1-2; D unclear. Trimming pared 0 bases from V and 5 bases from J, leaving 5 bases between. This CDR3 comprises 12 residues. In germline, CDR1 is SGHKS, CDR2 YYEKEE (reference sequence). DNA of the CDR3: TGTGCCAGCAGCTTGGTAGAGTATGGCTACACCTTC. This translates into CASSLVEYGYTF.

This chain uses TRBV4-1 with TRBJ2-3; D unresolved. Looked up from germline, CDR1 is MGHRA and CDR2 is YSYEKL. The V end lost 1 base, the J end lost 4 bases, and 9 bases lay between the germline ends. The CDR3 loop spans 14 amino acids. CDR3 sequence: CASSQVWLADTQYF. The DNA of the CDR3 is TGCGCCAGCAGCCAAGTATGGCTGGCAGATACGCAGTATTTT.

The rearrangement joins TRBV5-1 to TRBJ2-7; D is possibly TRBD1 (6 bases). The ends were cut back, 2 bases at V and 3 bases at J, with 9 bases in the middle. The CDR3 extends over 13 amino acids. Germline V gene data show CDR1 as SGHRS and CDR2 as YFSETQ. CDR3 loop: CASSFPDSYEQYF. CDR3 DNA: TGCGCCAGCAGCTTTCCGGACAGCTACGAGCAGTACTTC.

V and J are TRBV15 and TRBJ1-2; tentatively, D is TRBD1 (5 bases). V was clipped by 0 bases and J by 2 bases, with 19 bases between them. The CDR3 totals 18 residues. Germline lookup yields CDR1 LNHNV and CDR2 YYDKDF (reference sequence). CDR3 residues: CATSREVGVLPSNYGYTF. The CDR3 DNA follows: TGTGCCACCAGCAGAGAGGTAGGGGTCCTTCCCTCCAACTATGGCTACACCTTC.

CDR3 sequence reads: CASSLDSLAGAPDTQYF. DNA for the CDR3: TGCGCCAGCAGCTTGGATAGTCTAGCGGGGGCCCCAGATACGCAGTATTTT. The rearrangement joins TRBV5-1 to TRBJ2-3, with 10 bases identical to TRBD2. Germline V gives CDR1 SGHRS, CDR2 YFSETQ. This CDR3 has 17 amino acids. V lost 0 bases, J lost 4 bases, and 8 bases stayed unmatched.

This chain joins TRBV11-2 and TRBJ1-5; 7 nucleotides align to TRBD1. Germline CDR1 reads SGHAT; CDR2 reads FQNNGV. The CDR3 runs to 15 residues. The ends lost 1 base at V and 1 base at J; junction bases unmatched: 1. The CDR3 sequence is CASSLAGGSNQPQHF. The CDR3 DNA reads TGTGCCAGCAGCTTAGCAGGGGGAAGCAATCAGCCCCAGCATTTT.

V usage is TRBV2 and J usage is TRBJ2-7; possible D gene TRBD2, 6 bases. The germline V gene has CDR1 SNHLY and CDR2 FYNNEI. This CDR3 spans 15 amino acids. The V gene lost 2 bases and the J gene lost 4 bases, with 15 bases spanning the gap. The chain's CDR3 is CASSELDYRMYEQYF. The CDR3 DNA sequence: TGTGCCAGCAGTGAATTGGACTATAGAATGTACGAGCAGTACTTC.

In DNA form, the CDR3 reads TGTGCTAGTGGTTTTGCAGAATCCAATGAGCAGTTCTTC. As protein: CASGFAESNEQFF. V is TRBV12-5 and J is TRBJ2-1; D uncertain. The length of the CDR3 is 13 residues. Looked up from germline, CDR1 is LGHNT and CDR2 is FRNRAP. V gave up 3 bases and J gave up 6 bases, with 9 bases separating them.

CDR3 in amino acids: CASSQARSGYTF. In nucleotides, the CDR3 is TGTGCCAGCAGCCAAGCCAGGTCCGGCTACACCTTC. This rearrangement joins TRBV3-1 (or the pseudogene TRBV3-2) to TRBJ1-2; D is unresolved. V was cut by 1 base and J by 8 bases, with 8 bases left in between. CDR3 length: 12 residues. Germline V CDR1 and CDR2: LGHDT, YNNKEL (reference sequence).

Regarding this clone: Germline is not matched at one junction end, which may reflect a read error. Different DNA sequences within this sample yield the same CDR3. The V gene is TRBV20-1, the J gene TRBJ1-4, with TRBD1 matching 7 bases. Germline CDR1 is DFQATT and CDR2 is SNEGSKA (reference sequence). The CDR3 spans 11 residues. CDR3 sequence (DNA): TGCAGCTACGGGACAGACGAAAAACTATTTTTT. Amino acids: CSYGTDEKLFF.

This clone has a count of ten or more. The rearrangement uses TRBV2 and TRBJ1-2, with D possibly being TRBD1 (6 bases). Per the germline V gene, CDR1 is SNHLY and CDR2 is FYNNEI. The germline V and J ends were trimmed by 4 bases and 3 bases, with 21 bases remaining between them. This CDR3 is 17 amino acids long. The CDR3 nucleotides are TGTGCCAGCAGTGTGGGGGACATGGGTCTTTATGACTATGGCTACACCTTC. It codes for CASSVGDMGLYDYGYTF.

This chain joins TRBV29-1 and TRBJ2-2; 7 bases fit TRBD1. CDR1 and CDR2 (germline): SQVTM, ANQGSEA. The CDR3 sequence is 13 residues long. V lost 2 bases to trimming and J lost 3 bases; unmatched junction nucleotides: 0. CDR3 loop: CSVEQGDTGELFF. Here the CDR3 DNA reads TGCAGCGTTGAACAGGGGGACACCGGGGAGCTGTTTTTT.

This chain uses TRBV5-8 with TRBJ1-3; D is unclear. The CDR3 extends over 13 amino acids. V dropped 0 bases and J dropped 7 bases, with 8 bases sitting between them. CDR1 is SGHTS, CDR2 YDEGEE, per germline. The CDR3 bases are TGTGCCAGCAGCTTGGGTCGGGGTAACACCATATATTTT. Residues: CASSLGRGNTIYF.

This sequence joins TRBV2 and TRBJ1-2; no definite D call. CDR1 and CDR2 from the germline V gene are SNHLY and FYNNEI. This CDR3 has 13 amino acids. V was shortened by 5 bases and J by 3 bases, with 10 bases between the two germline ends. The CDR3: CASSPLPYYGYTF. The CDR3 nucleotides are TGTGCCAGCAGTCCACTGCCGTACTATGGCTACACCTTC.

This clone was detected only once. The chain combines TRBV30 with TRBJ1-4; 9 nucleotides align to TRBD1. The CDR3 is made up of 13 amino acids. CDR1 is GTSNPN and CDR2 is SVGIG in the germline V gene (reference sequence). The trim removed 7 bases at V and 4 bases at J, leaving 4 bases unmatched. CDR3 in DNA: TGTGCCTTCCGGGACAGGGTTAATGAAAAACTGTTTTTT. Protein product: CAFRDRVNEKLFF.

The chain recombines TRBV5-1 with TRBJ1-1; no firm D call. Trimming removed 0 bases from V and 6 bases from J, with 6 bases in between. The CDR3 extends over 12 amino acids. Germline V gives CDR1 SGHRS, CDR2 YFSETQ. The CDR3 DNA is TGCGCCAGCAGCTTGGTCCCATCTGAAGCTTTCTTT. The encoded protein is CASSLVPSEAFF.

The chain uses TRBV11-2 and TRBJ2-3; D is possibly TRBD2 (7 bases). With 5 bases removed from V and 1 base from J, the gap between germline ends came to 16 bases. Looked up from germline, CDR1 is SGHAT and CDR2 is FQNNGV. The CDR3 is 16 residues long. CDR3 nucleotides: TGTGCCAGCAGCCCGGTCGTGGGGGGGCGCACAGATACGCAGTATTTT. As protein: CASSPVVGGRTDTQYF.

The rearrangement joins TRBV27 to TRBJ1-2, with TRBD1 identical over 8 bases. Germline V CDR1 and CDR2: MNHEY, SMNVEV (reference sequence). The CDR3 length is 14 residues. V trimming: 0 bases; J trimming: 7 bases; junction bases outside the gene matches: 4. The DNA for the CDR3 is TGTGCCAGCAGTTTATCGCAGGGGGCGGGTGGCTACACCTTC. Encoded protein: CASSLSQGAGGYTF.

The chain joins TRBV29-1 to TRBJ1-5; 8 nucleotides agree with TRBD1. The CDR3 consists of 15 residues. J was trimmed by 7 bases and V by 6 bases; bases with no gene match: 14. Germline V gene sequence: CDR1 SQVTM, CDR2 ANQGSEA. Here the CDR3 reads CSVLVRGQGSQPQHF. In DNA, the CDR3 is TGCAGCGTCCTAGTTCGCGGACAGGGAAGCCAGCCCCAGCATTTT.

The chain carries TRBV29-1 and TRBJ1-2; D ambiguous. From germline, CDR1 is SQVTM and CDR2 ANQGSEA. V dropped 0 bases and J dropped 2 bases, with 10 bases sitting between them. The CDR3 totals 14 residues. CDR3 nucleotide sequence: TGCAGCGTTGAAGATCGTGGTAGAAACTATGGCTACACCTTC. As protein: CSVEDRGRNYGYTF.

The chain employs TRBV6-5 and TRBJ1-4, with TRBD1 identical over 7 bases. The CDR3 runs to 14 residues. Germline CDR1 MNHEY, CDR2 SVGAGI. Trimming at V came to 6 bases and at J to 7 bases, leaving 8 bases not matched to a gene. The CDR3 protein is CASRDRDGGEKLFF. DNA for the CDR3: TGTGCCAGCAGAGACAGGGACGGGGGTGAAAAACTGTTTTTT.

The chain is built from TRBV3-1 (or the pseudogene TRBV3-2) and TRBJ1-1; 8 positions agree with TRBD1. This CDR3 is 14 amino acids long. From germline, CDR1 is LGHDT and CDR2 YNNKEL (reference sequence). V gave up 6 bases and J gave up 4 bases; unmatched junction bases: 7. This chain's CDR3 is CASSFGQGSTEAFF. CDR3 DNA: TGTGCCAGCAGTTTTGGACAGGGATCCACTGAAGCTTTCTTT.

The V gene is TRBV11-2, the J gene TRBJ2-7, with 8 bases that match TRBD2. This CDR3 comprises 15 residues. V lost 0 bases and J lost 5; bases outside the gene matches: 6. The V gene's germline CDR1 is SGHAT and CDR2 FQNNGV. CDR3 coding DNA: TGTGCCAGCAGCTTAGATCGCGGGGGGTTCAACGAGCAGTACTTC. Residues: CASSLDRGGFNEQYF.

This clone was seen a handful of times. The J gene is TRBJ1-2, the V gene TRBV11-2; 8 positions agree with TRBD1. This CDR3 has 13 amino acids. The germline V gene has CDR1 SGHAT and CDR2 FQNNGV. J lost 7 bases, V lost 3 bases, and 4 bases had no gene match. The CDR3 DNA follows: TGTGCCAGCAGCTTGGAACAGGGGGTTGGCTACACCTTC. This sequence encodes CASSLEQGVGYTF.

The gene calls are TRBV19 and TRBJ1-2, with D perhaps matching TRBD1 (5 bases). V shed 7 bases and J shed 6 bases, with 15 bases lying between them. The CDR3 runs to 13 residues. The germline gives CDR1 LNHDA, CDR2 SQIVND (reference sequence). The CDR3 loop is CASKRLREDGYTF. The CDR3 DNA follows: TGTGCCAGTAAGCGGCTCAGGGAGGATGGCTACACCTTC.

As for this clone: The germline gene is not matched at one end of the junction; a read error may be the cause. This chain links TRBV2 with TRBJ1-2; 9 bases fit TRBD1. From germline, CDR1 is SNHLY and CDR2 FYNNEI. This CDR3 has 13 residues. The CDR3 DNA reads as TGTGCCAGCAAGGACCGGGACAGGGAGACCTCTGCCTTC. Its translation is CASKDRDRETSAF.